This TCR beta chain was documented in a study of shared clonotypes between healthy human individuals. The healthy adult donors were HIV-negative and reported no recent acute infections or vaccinations. This CDR3 region has 15 residues. Trimming cost V 4 bases and J 0 bases, with 10 bases left between them. Germline V gene sequence: CDR1 SGHNT, CDR2 YENEEA. To note about this clone: Its antigen is not known.

Repertoires were generated with immunoSEQ multiplex PCR, while TCRdb's copy carries only in-frame clones and drops some. The sample consists of 2 million to 2.5 million clones, more than 85% of them appearing once. Whole-study results and caveats: When naive CD4 clonotypes were compared across several donors, 4% to 5.5% were shared.

The J gene is TRBJ2-1, the V gene TRBV11-3, with D possibly TRBD2 on 5 matching bases. This clonotype was obtained from a young man in good health. Some clones in this sample may be carry-over from other donors' samples. The sequenced material came from naive CD4+ T cells from PBMCs. The subset here: CD45RA+ positively selected. The CDR3 DNA is TGTGCCAGCAGCTCTAGCCGCGTCTCCTACAATGAGCAGTTCTTC. Translated: CASSSSRVSYNEQFF.